The 23 T cell receptor beta chains in this list originate from one sample, sequenced in a study of blood T cell repertoires in COVID-19. Libraries were prepared by immunoSEQ multiplex PCR; TCRdb keeps only in-frame clonotypes and omits some of them. The table has 23,000 or so clones, about 89% seen once. Sequenced: peripheral blood. These receptor sequences come from a man in his 70s with active COVID-19.

This clone came up a few times. The chain carries TRBV5-1 and TRBJ2-1; 9 bases align to TRBD2. V dropped 0 bases and J dropped 2; count of bases not matched to a gene: 3. This CDR3 has 16 residues. The V gene's germline CDR1 is SGHRS and CDR2 YFSETQ. The CDR3 region is CASSLGASGAYNEQFF. CDR3 DNA: TGCGCCAGCAGCTTGGGGGCTAGCGGGGCCTACAATGAGCAGTTCTTC.

V is TRBV3-1 (or the pseudogene TRBV3-2) and J is TRBJ1-1; 9 bases align to TRBD1. V trimming: 4 bases; J trimming: 2 bases; junction bases outside the gene matches: 8. Germline V gene data show CDR1 as LGHDT and CDR2 as YNNKEL (reference sequence). This CDR3 spans 16 amino acids. DNA of the CDR3: TGTGCCAGCAGCCGAGTCGGGACAGGGACTAACACTGAAGCTTTCTTT. This encodes CASSRVGTGTNTEAFF.

The chain links TRBV9 to TRBJ2-1, with D tentatively TRBD1 (5 bases). The CDR3 is 13 amino acids. The V gene's germline CDR1 is SGDLS and CDR2 YYNGEE. Trimming pared 0 bases from V and 9 bases from J, leaving 10 bases between. In DNA form, the CDR3 reads TGTGCCAGCAGCGTAGGGGGCAGGGTTGAGCAGTTCTTC. Protein: CASSVGGRVEQFF.

This chain connects TRBV4-2 to TRBJ1-2; D uncertain. From germline, CDR1 is LGHNA and CDR2 YNFKEQ. The ends were cut back, 0 bases at V and 0 bases at J, with 5 bases in the middle. This CDR3 region has 14 residues. The CDR3 loop reads CASSQEASNYGYTF. The CDR3 DNA reads TGTGCCAGCAGCCAAGAAGCCTCTAACTATGGCTACACCTTC.

This clone was seen only once. The genes are TRBV19 and TRBJ2-3, with no clear D. In germline, CDR1 is LNHDA, CDR2 SQIVND (reference sequence). This CDR3 comprises 13 residues. The V end was cut by 1 base, the J end by 2 bases, with 4 bases between. The CDR3 nucleotides read TGTGCCAGTAGTATAGGAGACACAGATACGCAGTATTTT. Its protein product is CASSIGDTDTQYF.

This clone has only a few counts. This sequence joins TRBV2 and TRBJ1-6, with D tentatively TRBD1 (6 bases). This CDR3 has 15 residues. The V end lost 7 bases, the J end lost 10 bases, and 20 bases lay between the germline ends. From germline, CDR1 is SNHLY and CDR2 FYNNEI. CDR3 bases: TGTGCCAGCATTCGTTCGGCAGGGGATGGGTCACCCCTCCACTTT. It codes for CASIRSAGDGSPLHF.

The genes are TRBV5-5 and TRBJ2-7, with TRBD2 matching over 12 bases. Trimming took 4 bases from V and 4 from J; bases not matched to a gene: 6. Germline CDR1 reads SGHKS; CDR2 reads YYEKEE (reference sequence). CDR3 length: 15 amino acids. The DNA for the CDR3 is TGTGCCAGCAGCACCCCGGGACTAGCGGGTTACGAGCAGTACTTC. Protein sequence: CASSTPGLAGYEQYF. The full variable domain, its missing parts supplied by reference TRBV5-5 and TRBJ2-7, is DAGVTQSPTHLIKTRGQQVTLRCSPISGHKSVSWYQQVLGQGPQFIFQYYEKEERGRGNFPDRFSARQFPNYSSELNVNALLLGDSALYLCASSTPGLAGYEQYFGPGTRLTVT.

The rearrangement uses TRBV10-3 and TRBJ1-3, with a weak D call TRBD1 (5 bases). Germline CDR1 reads ENHRY; CDR2 reads SYGVKD. This CDR3 spans 15 amino acids. V was trimmed by 5 bases and J by 1 base, leaving 12 bases between them. The CDR3 bases are TGTGCCATCAGTTTTTGGGGGGAATCTGGAAACACCATATATTTT. Translated: CAISFWGESGNTIYF.

The V call is TRBV13, the J call TRBJ1-2; 10 bases agree with TRBD1. Trimming took 4 bases from V and 1 from J; bases not matched to a gene: 6. The CDR3 covers 16 residues. Germline assignment: CDR1 PRHDT and CDR2 FYEKMQ (reference sequence). This CDR3 is CASSSSGTGDNYGYTF. In DNA form, the CDR3 reads TGTGCCAGCAGCTCCTCCGGGACAGGGGATAACTATGGCTACACCTTC.

V is TRBV24-1 and J is TRBJ2-3; D ambiguous. Looked up from germline, CDR1 is KGHDR and CDR2 is SFDVKD. The CDR3 has 16 residues. V lost 3 bases to trimming and J lost 0 bases, with 12 bases between them. CDR3 loop: CATSDGGVPSTDTQYF. In DNA, the CDR3 is TGTGCCACCAGTGATGGCGGAGTCCCTAGCACAGATACGCAGTATTTT.

The V call is TRBV2, the J call TRBJ2-7; D is uncertain. This CDR3 is 15 amino acids long. V was clipped by 1 base and J by 6 bases, with 16 bases between them. CDR1 and CDR2 (germline): SNHLY, FYNNEI. CDR3 DNA sequence: TGTGCCAGCAGTGAAGGGCGGATAGCTCCGGGCGAGCAGTACTTC. Its protein product is CASSEGRIAPGEQYF.

The gene calls are TRBV19 and TRBJ1-4; 7 bases are shared with TRBD1. The CDR3 runs 15 residues. Per the germline V gene, CDR1 is LNHDA and CDR2 is SQIVND (reference sequence). The V gene end was trimmed by 4 bases and the J gene end by 8 bases; junction bases not matched to a gene: 10. The CDR3 protein is CASSRRGQVGEKLFF. CDR3 DNA sequence: TGTGCCAGTAGTAGGCGCGGACAGGTGGGCGAAAAACTGTTTTTT.

The gene calls are TRBV28 and TRBJ1-6; D is possibly TRBD1 (6 bases). Germline V gene lookup returns CDR1 MDHEN and CDR2 SYDVKM. V lost 6 bases to trimming and J lost 8 bases, with 26 bases between them. The length of the CDR3 is 18 residues. DNA for the CDR3: TGTGCCAGCAGCTTCGGGACACTTCAGACCCTGGAGGATTCACCCCTCCACTTT. It yields the protein CASSFGTLQTLEDSPLHF.

This clone was seen a single time. The V and J genes are TRBV2 and TRBJ2-2; D may be TRBD2 (5 bases). This CDR3 contains 12 residues. Trimming removed 8 bases from V and 3 bases from J, with 7 bases in between. Germline V gene lookup returns CDR1 SNHLY and CDR2 FYNNEI. CDR3 nucleotides: TGTGCCAGCCACGGGGACACCGGGGAGCTGTTTTTT. Amino acids: CASHGDTGELFF.

The CDR3 loop reads CASSEGLAGLETQYF. The CDR3 nucleotides read TGTGCCAGCAGCGAGGGACTAGCGGGCCTAGAGACCCAGTACTTC. The rearrangement joins TRBV11-2 to TRBJ2-5, with 12 bases fitting TRBD2. J gave up 4 bases and V 5 bases, and 5 bases lay outside the gene matches. Germline V gene lookup returns CDR1 SGHAT and CDR2 FQNNGV. The CDR3 spans 15 residues.

The V gene is TRBV4-2, the J gene TRBJ2-1, with TRBD1 identical over 8 bases. V was clipped by 0 bases and J by 4 bases; unmatched bases: 5. This CDR3 spans 16 amino acids. CDR1 LGHNA and CDR2 YNFKEQ come from the germline V gene. CDR3 region: CASSQDYDRGYNEQFF. The CDR3 bases are TGTGCCAGCAGCCAAGATTATGACAGGGGTTACAATGAGCAGTTCTTC.

This chain links TRBV9 with TRBJ1-3, with D unclear. In germline, CDR1 is SGDLS, CDR2 YYNGEE. This CDR3 has 12 residues. Trimming pared 4 bases from V and 0 bases from J, leaving 2 bases between. As DNA, the CDR3 is TGTGCCAGCAGCCGCTCTGGAAACACCATATATTTT. Encoded protein: CASSRSGNTIYF.

The rearrangement joins TRBV9 to TRBJ1-2; tentatively, D is TRBD1 (5 bases). The germline V gene encodes CDR1 SGDLS and CDR2 YYNGEE. The CDR3 is 14 amino acids. V dropped 4 bases and J dropped 7 bases, with 17 bases sitting between them. The CDR3 is CASSSGGALGGYTF. In DNA form, the CDR3 reads TGTGCCAGCAGCTCCGGTGGGGCGTTAGGTGGCTACACCTTC.

This clone has a single count. The V call is TRBV30, the J call TRBJ1-1; D gene ambiguous. Trimming pared 4 bases from V and 3 bases from J, leaving 6 bases between. CDR1 and CDR2 (germline): GTSNPN, SVGIG (reference sequence). This CDR3 is 11 amino acids long. This CDR3 reads CAWNSYTEAFF. Here the CDR3 DNA reads TGTGCCTGGAATTCGTACACTGAAGCTTTCTTT. Together with reference TRBV30 and TRBJ1-1, the CDR3 gives the full variable domain: SQTIHQWPATLVQPVGSPLSLECTVEGTSNPNLYWYRQAAGRGLQLLFYSVGIGQISSEVPQNLSASRPQDRQFILSSKKLLLSDSGFYLCAWNSYTEAFFGQGTRLTVV.

The rearrangement joins TRBV7-9 to TRBJ2-4; D may be TRBD1 (8 bases). The CDR3 is 16 amino acids. From germline, CDR1 is SEHNR and CDR2 FQNEAQ (reference sequence). Trimming shortened V by 2 bases and J by 5 bases, and 16 bases separated the two germline ends. CDR3 DNA sequence: TGTGCCAGCAGCTTACTGGCCACAGGGGGGGAAAACATTCAGTACTTC. It codes for CASSLLATGGENIQYF. The full variable domain, with the rest looked up from reference TRBV7-9 and TRBJ2-4, is DTGVSQNPRHKITKRGQNVTFRCDPISEHNRLYWYRQTLGQGPEFLTYFQNEAQLEKSRLLSDRFSAERPKGSFSTLEIQRTEQGDSAMYLCASSLLATGGENIQYFGAGTRLSVL.

This clone was picked up one time. This chain uses TRBV6-5 with TRBJ2-7, with TRBD1 identical over 9 bases. Germline CDR1 and CDR2: MNHEY and SVGAGI. Losses at the gene ends were 5 bases for V and 2 bases for J; bases not matched to a gene: 1. The CDR3 has 13 amino acids. CDR3 amino acids: CASSTGGPYEQYF. The CDR3 DNA follows: TGTGCCAGCAGTACAGGGGGCCCCTACGAGCAGTACTTC.

This chain joins TRBV19 and TRBJ2-3; maybe TRBD2 (6 bases). V was pared by 4 bases and J by 4 bases, with 15 bases between. Per the germline V gene, CDR1 is LNHDA and CDR2 is SQIVND (reference sequence). The CDR3 contains 15 residues. CDR3 nucleotide sequence: TGTGCCAGTAGTAGTAGGGGACCGGGGGCAGATACGCAGTATTTT. This sequence encodes CASSSRGPGADTQYF.

This rearrangement joins TRBV5-8 to TRBJ1-5, with 8 bases identical to TRBD1. This CDR3 has 16 amino acids. The V and J ends lost 2 bases and 5 bases, in that order; junction bases with no gene match: 9. CDR1 is SGHTS and CDR2 is YDEGEE in the germline V gene. In nucleotides, the CDR3 is TGTGCCAGCAGCTTCCTCTCCGGGACAGGTTATCAGCCCCAGCATTTT. It is translated as CASSFLSGTGYQPQHF. Variable domain in full (rest from reference TRBV5-8 and TRBJ1-5): EAGVTQSPTHLIKTRGQQATLRCSPISGHTSVYWYQQALGLGLQFLLWYDEGEERNRGNFPPRFSGRQFPNYSSELNVNALELEDSALYLCASSFLSGTGYQPQHFGDGTRLSIL.